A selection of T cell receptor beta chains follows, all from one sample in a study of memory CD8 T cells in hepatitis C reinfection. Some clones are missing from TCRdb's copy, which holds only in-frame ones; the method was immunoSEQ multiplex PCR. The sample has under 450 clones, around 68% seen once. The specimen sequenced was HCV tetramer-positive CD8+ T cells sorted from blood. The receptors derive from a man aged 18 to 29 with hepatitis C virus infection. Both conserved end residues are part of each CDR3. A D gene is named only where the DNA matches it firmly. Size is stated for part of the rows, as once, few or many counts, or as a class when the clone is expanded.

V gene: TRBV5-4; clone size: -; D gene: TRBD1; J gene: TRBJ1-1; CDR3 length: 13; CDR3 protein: CASKTGTNTEAFF; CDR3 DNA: TGTGCCAGCAAGACAGGGACGAACACTGAAGCTTTCTTT
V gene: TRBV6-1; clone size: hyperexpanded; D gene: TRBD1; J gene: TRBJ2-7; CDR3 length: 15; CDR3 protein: CASSELGTGDYEQYF; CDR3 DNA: TGTGCCAGCAGTGAATTGGGGACAGGGGACTACGAGCAGTACTTC
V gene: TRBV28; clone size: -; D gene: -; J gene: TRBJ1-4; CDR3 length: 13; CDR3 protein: CASSSGRGEKLFF; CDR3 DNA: TGTGCCAGCAGTTCGGGTCGGGGGGAAAAACTGTTTTTT
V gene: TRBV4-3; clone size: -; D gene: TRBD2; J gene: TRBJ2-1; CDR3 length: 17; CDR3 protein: CASSQDPLAGGGGEQFF; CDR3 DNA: TGCGCCAGCAGCCAAGATCCTCTAGCGGGGGGCGGGGGTGAGCAGTTCTTC
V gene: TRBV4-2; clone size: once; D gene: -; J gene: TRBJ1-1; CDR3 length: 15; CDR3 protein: CASSQERGLNTEAFF; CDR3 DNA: TGTGCCAGCAGCCAAGAAAGGGGCTTGAACACTGAAGCTTTCTTT
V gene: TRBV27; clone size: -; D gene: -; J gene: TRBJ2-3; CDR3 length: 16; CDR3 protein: CASSPPLQASTDTQYF; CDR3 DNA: TGTGCCAGCAGCCCCCCTTTGCAGGCCTCCACAGATACGCAGTATTTT
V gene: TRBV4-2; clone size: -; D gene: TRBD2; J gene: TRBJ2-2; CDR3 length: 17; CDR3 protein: CASSQEVSGGSTGELFF; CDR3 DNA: TGTGCCAGCAGCCAAGAAGTCAGCGGGGGGAGCACCGGGGAGCTGTTTTTT
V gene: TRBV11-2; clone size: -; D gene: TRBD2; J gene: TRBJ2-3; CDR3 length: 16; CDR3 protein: CASSLEGLGGPDTQYF; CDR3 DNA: TGTGCCAGCAGCTTAGAGGGACTAGGAGGGCCAGATACGCAGTATTTT
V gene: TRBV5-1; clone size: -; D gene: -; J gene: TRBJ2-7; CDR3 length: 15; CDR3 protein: CASSLSVGRFHEQYF; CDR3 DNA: TGCGCCAGCAGCTTGTCGGTGGGGAGGTTCCACGAGCAGTACTTC
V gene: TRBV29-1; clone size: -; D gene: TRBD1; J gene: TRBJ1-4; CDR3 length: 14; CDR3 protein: CSVANRGADEKLFF; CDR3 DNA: TGCAGCGTGGCTAACAGGGGTGCGGACGAAAAACTGTTTTTT
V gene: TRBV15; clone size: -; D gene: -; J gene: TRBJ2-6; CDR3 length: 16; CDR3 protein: CATSSPGVSGANVLTF; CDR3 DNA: TGTGCCACCAGCAGCCCAGGTGTCTCTGGGGCCAACGTCCTGACTTTC
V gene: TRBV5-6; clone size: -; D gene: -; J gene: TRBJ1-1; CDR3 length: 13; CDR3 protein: CAGSTGGGTEAFF; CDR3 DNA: TGTGCCGGCAGCACGGGGGGGGGCACTGAAGCTTTCTTT
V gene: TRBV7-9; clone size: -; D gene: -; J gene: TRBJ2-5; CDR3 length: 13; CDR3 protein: CASSALAPETQYF; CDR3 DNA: TGTGCCAGCAGCGCCCTAGCTCCTGAGACCCAGTACTTC
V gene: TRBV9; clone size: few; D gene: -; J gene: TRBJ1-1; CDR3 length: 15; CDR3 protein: CASSGEGGAYTEAFF; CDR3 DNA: TGTGCCAGCAGCGGTGAGGGGGGGGCATACACTGAAGCTTTCTTT
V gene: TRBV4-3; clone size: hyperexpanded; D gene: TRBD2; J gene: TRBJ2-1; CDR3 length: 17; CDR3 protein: CASSQDPLAGGGGEQFF; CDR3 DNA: TGCGCCAGCAGCCAGGACCCTCTAGCGGGGGGCGGGGGTGAGCAGTTCTTC
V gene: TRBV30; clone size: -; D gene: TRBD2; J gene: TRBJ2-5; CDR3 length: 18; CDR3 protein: CAWSVRVTSGGFQETQYF; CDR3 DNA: TGTGCCTGGAGTGTACGAGTGACTAGCGGGGGGTTTCAAGAGACCCAGTACTTC
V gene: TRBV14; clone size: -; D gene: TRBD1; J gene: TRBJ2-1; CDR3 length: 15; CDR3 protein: CASSRGTEAYNEQFF; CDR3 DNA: TGTGCCAGCAGCCGGGGGACAGAGGCCTACAATGAGCAGTTCTTC
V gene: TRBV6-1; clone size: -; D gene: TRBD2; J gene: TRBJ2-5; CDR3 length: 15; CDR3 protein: CASRVTSGGWETQYF; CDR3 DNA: TGTGCCAGCAGAGTGACTAGCGGGGGTTGGGAGACCCAGTACTTC
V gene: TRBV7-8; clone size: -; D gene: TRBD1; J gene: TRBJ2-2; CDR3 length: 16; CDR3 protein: CASSYSGTGEPGELFF; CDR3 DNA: TGTGCCAGCAGCTACTCCGGGACAGGGGAACCCGGGGAGCTGTTTTTT
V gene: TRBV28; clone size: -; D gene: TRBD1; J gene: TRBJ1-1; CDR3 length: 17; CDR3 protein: CASSTVQGTFMNTEAFF; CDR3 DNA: TGTGCCAGCAGTACGGTACAGGGGACCTTTATGAACACTGAAGCTTTCTTT
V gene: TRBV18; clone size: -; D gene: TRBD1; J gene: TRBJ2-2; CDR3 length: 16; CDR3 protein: CASSPGTGTGTGELFF; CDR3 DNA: TGTGCCAGCTCACCGGGGACAGGGACCGGCACCGGGGAGCTGTTTTTT
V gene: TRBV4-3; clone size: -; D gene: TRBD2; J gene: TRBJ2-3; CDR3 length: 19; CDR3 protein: CASSQEPWDSSGGGDTQYF; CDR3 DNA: TGCGCCAGCAGCCAAGAACCTTGGGACTCTAGCGGGGGGGGAGATACGCAGTATTTT